The 18 T cell receptor beta chains given below trace back to one sample, sequenced in a study of shared clonotypes between healthy human individuals. TCRdb's table, derived via immunoSEQ multiplex PCR, lists solely in-frame clones and lacks some. The data hold millions of clones, with roughly 94% observed a single time. Sequenced sample: naive CD4+ T cells sorted from blood. As to subset: CD45RA+ positively selected. The receptors stem from a young man in good health.

The chain couples TRBV7-9 to TRBJ2-1; 7 nucleotides match TRBD2. Germline assignment: CDR1 SEHNR and CDR2 FQNEAQ (reference sequence). J lost 9 bases, V lost 6 bases, and 5 bases had no gene match. The CDR3 loop spans 12 amino acids. The CDR3 DNA reads TGTGCCAGCAGGAGACTAGCAGGTGAGCAGTTCTTC. Encoded protein: CASRRLAGEQFF.

V is TRBV4-1 and J is TRBJ1-3, with 7 bases lining up with TRBD1. The V and J ends lost 0 bases and 4 bases, in that order; junction bases with no gene match: 0. Germline CDR1 MGHRA, CDR2 YSYEKL. The CDR3 spans 14 residues. CDR3 DNA: TGCGCCAGCAGCCAAGAGGACAGGGGAAACACCATATATTTT. It is translated as CASSQEDRGNTIYF.

This rearrangement joins TRBV5-4 to TRBJ2-5; possibly TRBD2 for D (5 bases). This CDR3 comprises 14 residues. V shed 4 bases and J shed 4 bases, with 14 bases lying between them. CDR1 is SGHNT, CDR2 YYREEE, per germline (reference sequence). The CDR3 nucleotides read TGTGCCAGCAGCATAACTAGAACGGGAGAGACCCAGTACTTC. Residues: CASSITRTGETQYF. The full variable domain, its missing parts supplied by reference TRBV5-4 and TRBJ2-5, is ETGVTQSPTHLIKTRGQQVTLRCSSQSGHNTVSWYQQALGQGPQFIFQYYREEENGRGNFPPRFSGLQFPNYSSELNVNALELDDSALYLCASSITRTGETQYFGPGTRLLVL.

The chain has TRBV18 and TRBJ2-2, with unresolved D. The germline V gene has CDR1 KGHSH and CDR2 LQKENI. V shed 8 bases and J shed 6 bases, with 13 bases lying between them. This CDR3 spans 13 amino acids. The CDR3 nucleotides read TGTGCCAGCCACGTCGAAGGGCCCGGGGAGCTGTTTTTT. Amino acid sequence: CASHVEGPGELFF.

The V and J genes are TRBV7-9 and TRBJ1-3, with D uncertain. Deletions cut 5 bases from V and 4 bases from J, with 12 bases between. This CDR3 contains 14 residues. The germline V gene has CDR1 SEHNR and CDR2 FQNEAQ (reference sequence). The CDR3 sequence is CASSARLGGNTIYF. The CDR3 coding sequence is TGTGCCAGCAGCGCCCGGTTGGGCGGAAACACCATATATTTT.

This clone has just one count. The CDR3 here is CASTSSGGLETQYF. The CDR3 DNA reads TGCGCCAGTACTAGCTCAGGGGGCTTGGAGACCCAGTACTTC. V gene TRBV5-1 combines with J gene TRBJ2-5; 8 nucleotides agree with TRBD1. CDR1 SGHRS and CDR2 YFSETQ come from the germline V gene. This CDR3 is built from 14 residues. The junction had 11 bases not matched to a gene; V was cut back by 8 bases and J by 5 bases.

V usage is TRBV4-1 and J usage is TRBJ1-2; no clear D gene. CDR3 length: 16 amino acids. Germline values: CDR1 MGHRA, CDR2 YSYEKL. V gave up 2 bases and J gave up 3 bases, with 16 bases separating them. CDR3 sequence (DNA): TGCGCCAGCAGCCAACCCCAAGGCCTCCCCTACTATGGCTACACCTTC. Protein sequence: CASSQPQGLPYYGYTF.

The chain couples TRBV2 to TRBJ2-3; D is undetermined. The length of the CDR3 is 14 residues. Germline CDR1 SNHLY, CDR2 FYNNEI. Trimming pared 7 bases from V and 4 bases from J, leaving 15 bases between. DNA for the CDR3: TGTGCCAGCATTCGGCAGAGGTTGGCAGATACGCAGTATTTT. The encoded protein is CASIRQRLADTQYF.

The V and J genes are TRBV5-1 and TRBJ2-7; D gene ambiguous. Trimming removed 0 bases at V and 3 bases at J, with 25 bases between. Germline assignment: CDR1 SGHRS and CDR2 YFSETQ. The CDR3 consists of 19 residues. DNA for the CDR3: TGCGCCAGCAGCTTGGGTCCCGAATTTGCGGCCCGGCGAGTCTACGAGCAGTACTTC. This codes for CASSLGPEFAARRVYEQYF.

Here the CDR3 DNA reads TGTGCCAGCAGCTTCCAGGGCTCTGGGGCCAACGTCCTGACTTTC. Translated: CASSFQGSGANVLTF. This chain joins TRBV7-9 and TRBJ2-6; weak D call: TRBD1 (5 bases). The CDR3 runs to 15 residues. The germline V gene has CDR1 SEHNR and CDR2 FQNEAQ (reference sequence). V was shortened by 3 bases and J by 0 bases, with 6 bases between the two germline ends. Variable domain in full (rest from reference TRBV7-9 and TRBJ2-6): DTGVSQNPRHKITKRGQNVTFRCDPISEHNRLYWYRQTLGQGPEFLTYFQNEAQLEKSRLLSDRFSAERPKGSFSTLEIQRTEQGDSAMYLCASSFQGSGANVLTFGAGSRLTVL.

V and J are TRBV7-9 and TRBJ2-6; TRBD1 agrees at 7 bases. There are 16 residues in the CDR3. V lost 3 bases and J lost 3; bases outside the gene matches: 5. Germline CDR1 is SEHNR and CDR2 is FQNEAQ (reference sequence). For the CDR3, the DNA is TGTGCCAGCAGCTTTTGGACAGGAGGTGGGGCCAACGTCCTGACTTTC. It yields the protein CASSFWTGGGANVLTF. Complete variable domain (other parts from reference TRBV7-9 and TRBJ2-6): DTGVSQNPRHKITKRGQNVTFRCDPISEHNRLYWYRQTLGQGPEFLTYFQNEAQLEKSRLLSDRFSAERPKGSFSTLEIQRTEQGDSAMYLCASSFWTGGGANVLTFGAGSRLTVL.

The V and J genes are TRBV11-2 and TRBJ2-1, with TRBD2 matching over 11 bases. Germline-derived CDR1 and CDR2 are SGHAT and FQNNGV. V gave up 1 base and J gave up 2 bases; unmatched junction bases: 4. The CDR3 is 17 amino acids. The CDR3 DNA is TGTGCCAGCAGCTTAGTCCCACTAGCGGGGGCCTACAATGAGCAGTTCTTC. This gives the protein CASSLVPLAGAYNEQFF.

This clone was observed once. CDR3 region: CASSLVALSYNEQFF. DNA for the CDR3: TGTGCCAGCAGCTTGGTAGCGCTCTCCTACAATGAGCAGTTCTTC. The chain recombines TRBV7-9 with TRBJ2-1, with a weak D call TRBD2 (5 bases). The CDR3 totals 15 residues. The V and J ends lost 3 bases and 0 bases respectively, with 9 bases between them. Germline V gene data show CDR1 as SEHNR and CDR2 as FQNEAQ (reference sequence).

The chain uses TRBV30 and TRBJ1-1; tentatively, D is TRBD1 (6 bases). V lost 4 bases, J lost 1 base, and 10 bases lay in between. The CDR3 runs 13 residues. In germline, CDR1 is GTSNPN, CDR2 SVGIG (reference sequence). Written as DNA, the CDR3 is TGTGCCTGGACAGTACAGGGGAACACTGAAGCTTTCTTT. This gives the protein CAWTVQGNTEAFF.

CDR3 in amino acids: CASSLGGTASSYNSPLHF. The CDR3 bases are TGTGCCAGCAGCTTGGGGGGAACAGCCAGCTCCTATAATTCACCCCTCCACTTT. V and J are TRBV5-4 and TRBJ1-6; no definite D call. With 0 bases removed from V and 0 bases from J, the gap between germline ends came to 13 bases. This CDR3 comprises 18 residues. CDR1 and CDR2 (germline): SGHNT, YYREEE (reference sequence).

This chain uses TRBV6-5 with TRBJ2-7, with D perhaps matching TRBD1 (5 bases). Trimming took off 5 bases at V and 5 bases at J, with 19 bases between the two ends. The CDR3 loop spans 15 amino acids. CDR1 is MNHEY, CDR2 SVGAGI, per germline. As DNA, the CDR3 is TGTGCCAGCAGTAGATTGCAGGGTAAAGGGAACGAGCAGTACTTC. Protein: CASSRLQGKGNEQYF.

The rearrangement links TRBV11-3 to TRBJ1-1; unclear D gene. The CDR3 is 14 residues long. Trimming pared 6 bases from V and 1 base from J, leaving 12 bases between. Per germline, CDR1 SGHNT and CDR2 YENEEA. The CDR3 loop reads CASRKRTANTEAFF. The CDR3 region has the DNA TGTGCCAGCAGAAAGAGGACGGCGAACACTGAAGCTTTCTTT.

The chain has TRBV7-2 and TRBJ2-1; no clear D gene. The ends were cut back, 10 bases at V and 0 bases at J, with 13 bases in the middle. This CDR3 has 14 residues. The germline V gene encodes CDR1 SGHTA and CDR2 FQGNSA. The CDR3 reads CATQLWGSYNEQFF. The CDR3 DNA sequence: TGTGCCACACAGCTTTGGGGCTCCTACAATGAGCAGTTCTTC. Based on the CDR3 plus reference TRBV7-2 and TRBJ2-1, the full variable domain is GAGVSQSPSNKVTEKGKDVELRCDPISGHTALYWYRQSLGQGLEFLIYFQGNSAPDKSGLPSDRFSAERTGGSVSTLTIQRTQQEDSAVYLCATQLWGSYNEQFFGPGTRLTVL.